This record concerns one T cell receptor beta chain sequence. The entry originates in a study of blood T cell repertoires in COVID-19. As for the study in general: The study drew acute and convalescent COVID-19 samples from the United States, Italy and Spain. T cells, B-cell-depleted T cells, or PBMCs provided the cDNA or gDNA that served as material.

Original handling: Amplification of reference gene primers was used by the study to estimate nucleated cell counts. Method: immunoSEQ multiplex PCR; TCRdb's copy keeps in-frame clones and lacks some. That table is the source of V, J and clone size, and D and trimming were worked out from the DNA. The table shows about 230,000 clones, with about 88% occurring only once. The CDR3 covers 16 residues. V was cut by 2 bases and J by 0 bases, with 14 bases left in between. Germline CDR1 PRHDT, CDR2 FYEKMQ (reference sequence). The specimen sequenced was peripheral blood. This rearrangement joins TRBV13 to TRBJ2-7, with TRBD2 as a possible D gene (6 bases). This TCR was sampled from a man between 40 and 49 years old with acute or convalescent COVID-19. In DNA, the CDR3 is TGTGCCAGCAGCTTAAGAGGCGGGGCAGGCTCCTACGAGCAGTACTTC. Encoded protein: CASSLRGGAGSYEQYF.